This is a list of T cell receptor beta chains from one sample in a study of cytomegalovirus exposure and HLA in healthy donors. Clones were read by immunoSEQ multiplex PCR, and TCRdb kept only the in-frame ones, dropping some. The table shows around 280,000 clones, with around 90% occurring only once. Sequencing was carried out using PBMCs. The receptor set was obtained from a woman younger than 30 in good health and CMV-seronegative. CDR3s leave out the opening cysteine and the closing phenylalanine or tryptophan.

v_call cdr3_aa
TRBV29-1 SVEGGQGARGNTIY
TRBV4-1 ASSQDPGGVGTQY
TRBV30 AWSSGFGRSGNTIY
TRBV6-1 ASSELSFAYEQY
TRBV6-4 ASSIEGDAGEQY
TRBV10-3 AIRSGVLETQY
TRBV30 AWSGDSVLNTDTQY
TRBV5-1 ASSLVPGGTYEQY
TRBV11-2 ASSPGQGGYEQY
TRBV19 ASSPYRGRAEAF
TRBV7-9 SSLGLGDEQY
TRBV5-8 ASSLATPGTGDEKLF
TRBV11-1 ASSSGREEQS
TRBV7-9 ASSLSTGSYGYT
TRBV4-1 ASSQVGGTYEQY
TRBV4-2 ASSQGASSYGYT
TRBV29-1 SVVKNHYEQY
TRBV5-6 ASSPKGLYYTDTQY
TRBV9 ASSVTSGANVLT
TRBV19 ASSMQGGGQPQH
TRBV6-5 ASSYGLAGADTQY
TRBV7-6 ASSSTGAGELF
TRBV7-9 ASIGIAKETQY
TRBV2 ASMEGTEAF
TRBV5-1 ASSGTSGPNTGELF
TRBV5-1 ASSLDAGQAVAKNIQY
TRBV6-5 ASSYASGGTYEQY
TRBV27 ASSRYRGRELNTGELF
TRBV30 AWTPGTGKGTDTQY
TRBV27 ASSSLAGGPLETQY
TRBV19 ASRGTDYEQY
TRBV4-1 ASSQTHGSPLH
TRBV2 ASRGRDRVRIYGYT
TRBV2 ASSVRGGTNTEAF
TRBV5-8 ASSPLLAPGGHQETQY
TRBV2 ASIAENTEAF
TRBV12-2 ASRLPMGSSGNTIY
TRBV5-5 ASSRTGWANTGELF
TRBV13 ASSPNEGHGELF
TRBV21-1 ASSKVQGQRCNYGYT
TRBV2 ASRGLAQETQY